The 8 T cell receptor beta chains below all came from one sample that was sequenced in a study of T-cell memory formation after mild COVID-19. Using its own MiXCR run on the 5' RACE reads, TCRdb lists one record per CDR3 protein. Among 500,000 to 600,000 distinct CDR3 sequences listed, under 20% were seen once. Sequencing was carried out using PBMCs or a T cell subset sorted from them (not recorded which). The source of these receptors is an adult woman who had mild COVID-19 (a few samples of this study predate the infection). Cell type and time point are not known.

The chain employs TRBV24-1 and TRBJ2-1, with 9 bases aligning to TRBD2. CDR1 is KGHDR, CDR2 SFDVKD, per germline. V lost 1 base and J lost 6; bases outside the gene matches: 3. The CDR3 length is 15 residues. The CDR3: CATSDFRGRGNEQFF. DNA for the CDR3: TGTGCCACCAGTGATTTCCGCGGGAGGGGCAATGAGCAGTTCTTC.

This clonotype was found a few times. The rearrangement uses TRBV5-1 and TRBJ1-6, with 11 bases aligning to TRBD1. The length of the CDR3 is 15 residues. Trimming removed 4 bases from V and 10 bases from J; junction bases left unmatched: 7. CDR1 SGHRS and CDR2 YFSETQ come from the germline V gene. The CDR3 nucleotides read TGCGCCAGCAGCGACGGACAGGGGGCAAGCTCACCCCTCCACTTT. Translating it yields CASSDGQGASSPLHF. The full variable domain, rest sourced from reference TRBV5-1 and TRBJ1-6, is KAGVTQTPRYLIKTRGQQVTLSCSPISGHRSVSWYQQTPGQGLQFLFEYFSETQRNKGNFPGRFSGRQFSNSRSEMNVSTLELGDSALYLCASSDGQGASSPLHFGNGTRLTVT.

V and J are TRBV5-1 and TRBJ2-2, with no clear D. The CDR3 totals 13 residues. Germline lookup yields CDR1 SGHRS and CDR2 YFSETQ. Trimming removed 0 bases from V and 6 bases from J, with 6 bases in between. CDR3 sequence reads: CASSLAAAGELFF. In DNA form, the CDR3 reads TGCGCCAGCAGCTTGGCTGCAGCCGGGGAGCTGTTTTTT.

This clonotype has only one observation. V gene TRBV12-3 or TRBV12-4 combines with J gene TRBJ2-1; D gene unclear. This CDR3 is 11 amino acids long. Trimming left V 4 bases short and J 11 bases short, with 9 bases between. The chain's CDR3 is CASSSLSQQFF. DNA for the CDR3: TGTGCCAGCAGTTCACTATCCCAGCAGTTCTTC.

The chain combines TRBV6-5 with TRBJ2-1; D is perhaps TRBD2 (6 bases). Per the germline V gene, CDR1 is MNHEY and CDR2 is SVGAGI. CDR3 length: 14 amino acids. The ends were cut back, 5 bases at V and 8 bases at J, with 16 bases in the middle. The CDR3 DNA follows: TGTGCCAGCAGTCAGACTAGTGTGGGTGATGAGCAGTTCTTC. Its protein product is CASSQTSVGDEQFF.

The rearrangement uses TRBV20-1 and TRBJ1-5; maybe TRBD1 (5 bases). CDR1 is DFQATT and CDR2 is SNEGSKA in the germline V gene (reference sequence). The CDR3 has 13 amino acids. Trimming removed 3 bases from V and 5 bases from J, with 11 bases in between. This CDR3 reads CSASQGWYQPQHF. CDR3 bases: TGCAGTGCTAGCCAGGGATGGTATCAGCCCCAGCATTTT.

J is TRBJ2-5 and V is TRBV20-1, with 7 bases lining up with TRBD1. Trimming took 3 bases from V and 1 from J; bases not matched to a gene: 5. The CDR3 has 14 amino acids. Germline CDR1 and CDR2: DFQATT and SNEGSKA (reference sequence). In nucleotides, the CDR3 is TGCAGTGCTAGGGAGACAGGGCGCCAAGAGACCCAGTACTTC. The encoded protein is CSARETGRQETQYF.

The chain combines TRBV6-6 with TRBJ2-5; D perhaps matches TRBD2 (5 bases). Germline V gene data show CDR1 as MNHNY and CDR2 as SVGAGI (reference sequence). This CDR3 has 14 amino acids. Trimming stripped 7 bases from V and 5 bases from J, with 17 bases between. In nucleotides, the CDR3 is TGTGCCAGCACCTGGACTGCGGGTACGGAGACCCAGTACTTC. Its translation: CASTWTAGTETQYF.